This T cell receptor beta chain was identified during a study of response to subunit inactivated influenza vaccine. Each CDR3 protein gets one entry after TCRdb re-called the RT-PCR reads with MiXCR. The data hold 500,000 to 550,000 distinct CDR3 sequences, with less than 25% observed a single time. The CDR3 is made up of 17 amino acids. Germline-derived CDR1 and CDR2 are LNHNV and YYDKDF (reference sequence). V was pared by 1 base and J by 7 bases, with 12 bases of the junction left unmatched. Study observations and caveats: T cells newly recruited by each seasonal influenza vaccination are few, the authors suggested.

This clonotype appeared once. What it binds is not known. The same specimen was also included in a second study, on T cells expressing NK-cell markers. That study adds: As the method of synthesis, 5'RACE template switching with UMIs yielded TCR beta cDNA. Cells sorted as CD3+CD56+NKG2C+, CD3+CD56+NKG2C- and CD3+CD56-NKG2C+ T cells supplied the TCR beta repertoires. The study found dominant NKG2C+ clonotypes at about 1.0-8% of CD8+ T cells in about six donors. Several of the donors also had these clonotypes leading their CD3+CD56-NKG2C+ fraction.

The chain employs TRBV15 and TRBJ2-1, with TRBD2 identical over 8 bases. This receptor was taken from a man aged 50 or older who received an inactivated influenza vaccine. The specimen was CD4+ T cells sorted from PBMCs, collected 11 to 12 days after vaccination. CDR3 coding DNA: TGTGCCACCAGCAGAGTACGGGGCAGCGGGAGTAGGAATGAGCAGTTCTTC. Translation gives CATSRVRGSGSRNEQFF.